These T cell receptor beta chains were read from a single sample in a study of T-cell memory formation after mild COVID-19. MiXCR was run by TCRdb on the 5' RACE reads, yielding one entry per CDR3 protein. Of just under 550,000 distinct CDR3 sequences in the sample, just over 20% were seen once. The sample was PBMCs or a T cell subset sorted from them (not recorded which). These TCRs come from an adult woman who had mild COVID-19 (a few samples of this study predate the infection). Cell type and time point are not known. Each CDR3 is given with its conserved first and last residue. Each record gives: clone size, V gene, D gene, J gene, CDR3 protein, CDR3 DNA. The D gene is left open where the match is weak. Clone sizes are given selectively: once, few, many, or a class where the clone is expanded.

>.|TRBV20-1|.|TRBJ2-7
CSAAFKPTYEQYF
TGCAGTGCCGCATTCAAACCCACCTACGAGCAGTACTTC
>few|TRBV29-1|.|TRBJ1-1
CSVGAREAFF
TGCAGCGTTGGTGCCAGAGAAGCTTTCTTT
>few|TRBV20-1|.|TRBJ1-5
CSVTKTERNNQPQHF
TGCAGTGTAACTAAGACAGAACGCAACAATCAGCCCCAGCATTTT
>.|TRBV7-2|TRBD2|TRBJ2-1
CASSLALLAGTGDEQFF
TGTGCCAGCAGCTTAGCCCTACTAGCGGGGACCGGGGATGAGCAGTTCTTC
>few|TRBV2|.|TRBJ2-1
CASRATGNSYNEQFF
TGTGCCAGCAGAGCTACAGGGAATTCCTACAATGAGCAGTTCTTC
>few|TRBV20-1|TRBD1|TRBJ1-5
CSARDPRGDSQPQHF
TGCAGTGCTAGAGACCCCCGGGGGGACAGTCAGCCCCAGCATTTT
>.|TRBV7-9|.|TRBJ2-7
CASSFSTGSVEQYF
TGTGCCAGCAGCTTCTCCACGGGGAGCGTGGAGCAGTACTTC
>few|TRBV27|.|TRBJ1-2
CASSFSTPGSGYTF
TGTGCCAGCAGTTTTTCGACACCCGGTAGTGGCTACACCTTC
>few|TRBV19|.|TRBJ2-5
CASSIGAEETQYF
TGTGCCAGTAGTATAGGTGCCGAAGAGACCCAGTACTTC
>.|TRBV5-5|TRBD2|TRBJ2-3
CASSLTSGGTTDTQYF
TGTGCCAGCAGCTTGACTAGCGGGGGAACCACAGATACGCAGTATTTT
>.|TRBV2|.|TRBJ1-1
CASSWGARGTEAFF
TGTGCCAGCAGTTGGGGGGCGAGGGGGACTGAAGCTTTCTTT
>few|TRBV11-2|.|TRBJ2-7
CASSLDRQGEQYF
TGTGCCAGCAGCTTAGATCGGCAAGGCGAGCAGTACTTC
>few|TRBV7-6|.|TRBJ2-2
CASSSPLYTGELFF
TGTGCCAGCAGCTCCCCATTATACACCGGGGAGCTGTTTTTT
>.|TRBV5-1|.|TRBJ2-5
CASSRGEPQETQYF
TGCGCCAGCAGCAGGGGGGAACCGCAAGAGACCCAGTACTTC
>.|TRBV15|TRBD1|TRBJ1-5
CATSRVVTGDRRNQPQHF
TGTGCCACCAGCAGAGTAGTGACGGGGGACAGGAGGAATCAGCCCCAGCATTTT
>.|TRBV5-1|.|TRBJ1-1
CASSLPRGSGDTEAFF
TGCGCCAGCAGCTTACCGCGAGGCAGCGGGGACACTGAAGCTTTCTTT
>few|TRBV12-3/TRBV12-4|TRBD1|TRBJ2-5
CASTQDRGGQTQYF
TGTGCCAGCACACAGGACAGGGGAGGGCAGACCCAGTACTTC
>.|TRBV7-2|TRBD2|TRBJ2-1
CASSYVGAGAHEQFF
TGTGCCAGCAGCTACGTCGGGGCGGGAGCCCATGAGCAGTTCTTC
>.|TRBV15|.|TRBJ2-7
CATSRGNTYEQYF
TGTGCCACCAGCAGAGGCAATACCTACGAGCAGTACTTC
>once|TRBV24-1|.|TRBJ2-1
CATSAEKIDDEQFF
TGTGCCACCAGTGCAGAGAAGATCGACGATGAGCAGTTCTTC
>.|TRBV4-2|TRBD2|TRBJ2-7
CASSQEPSGRGGGEQYF
TGTGCCAGCAGCCAAGAACCTAGCGGGAGGGGAGGCGGCGAGCAGTACTTC
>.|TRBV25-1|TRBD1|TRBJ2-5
CASSNDPGQGETQYF
TGTGCCAGCAGTAATGACCCGGGACAGGGAGAGACCCAGTACTTC
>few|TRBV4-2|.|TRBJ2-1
CASSQGTVNEQFF
TGTGCCAGCAGCCAAGGGACAGTAAATGAGCAGTTCTTC
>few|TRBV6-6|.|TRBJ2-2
CASSYGGGRERVTGELFF
TGTGCCAGCAGTTATGGGGGCGGACGGGAGCGTGTCACCGGGGAGCTGTTTTTT
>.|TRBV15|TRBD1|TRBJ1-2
CATSREAGGIYGYTF
TGTGCCACCAGCAGAGAGGCAGGGGGCATCTATGGCTACACCTTC
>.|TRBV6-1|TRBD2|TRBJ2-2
CASRTSGRAPNTGELFF
TGTGCCAGCAGGACCAGCGGGAGGGCCCCGAACACCGGGGAGCTGTTTTTT
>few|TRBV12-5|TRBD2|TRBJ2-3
CASGLDSGRALPDTQYF
TGTGCTAGTGGTTTGGATAGCGGGAGGGCCCTACCAGATACGCAGTATTTT
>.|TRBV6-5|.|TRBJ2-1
CASSLISVGNEQFF
TGTGCCAGCAGTTTAATTAGCGTGGGAAATGAGCAGTTCTTC
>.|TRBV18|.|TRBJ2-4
CASSPPQLNIQYF
TGTGCCAGCTCACCGCCACAGCTAAACATTCAGTACTTC
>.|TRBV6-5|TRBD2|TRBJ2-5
CASSPGLAGGGETQYF
TGTGCCAGCAGCCCGGGACTAGCGGGAGGAGGAGAGACCCAGTACTTC
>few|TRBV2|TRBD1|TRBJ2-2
CASSADRGSGELFF
TGTGCCAGCAGCGCTGACAGGGGAAGCGGGGAGCTGTTTTTT
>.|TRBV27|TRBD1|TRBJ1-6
CASTRTGTGGFINSPLHF
TGTGCCAGCACCCGGACCGGGACAGGGGGCTTCATCAATTCACCCCTCCACTTT
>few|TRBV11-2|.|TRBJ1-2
CASSSLTVNYGYTF
TGTGCCAGCAGCTCCTTGACAGTTAACTATGGCTACACCTTC
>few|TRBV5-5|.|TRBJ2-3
CASSPQPGQRVNTQYF
TGTGCCAGCAGCCCTCAGCCGGGACAGCGGGTAAATACGCAGTATTTT
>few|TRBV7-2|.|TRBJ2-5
CASSLGAGSGLKETQYF
TGTGCCAGCAGCTTAGGGGCAGGGTCCGGTTTAAAAGAGACCCAGTACTTC
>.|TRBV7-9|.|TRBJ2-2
CASSLAPRVSTGELFF
TGTGCCAGCAGCTTAGCCCCCAGGGTATCCACCGGGGAGCTGTTTTTT
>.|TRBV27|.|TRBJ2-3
CASSTQGLVSTDTQYF
TGTGCCAGCAGTACCCAGGGACTTGTGAGCACAGATACGCAGTATTTT
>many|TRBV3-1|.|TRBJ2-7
CASSQGSYEQYF
TGTGCCAGCAGCCAAGGGTCCTACGAGCAGTACTTC
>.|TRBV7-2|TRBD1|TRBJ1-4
CASSLGDRGNEKLFF
TGTGCCAGCAGCTTAGGGGACAGGGGGAATGAAAAACTGTTTTTT
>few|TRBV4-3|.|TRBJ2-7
CASSPQGTGEGEQYF
TGCGCCAGCAGCCCGCAGGGAACAGGGGAGGGCGAGCAGTACTTC
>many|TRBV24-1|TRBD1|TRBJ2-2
CATRTGETGELFF
TGTGCCACTCGGACAGGGGAAACCGGGGAGCTGTTTTTT